The entry that follows covers one T cell receptor (beta chain) sequence. The antigen is not known. This sample stems from a study of CD8 T cells in ankylosing spondylitis. Study-wide points: Blood of patients with ankylosing spondylitis appeared to be characterized by a TCR beta motif of eight highly homologous variants.

This CDR3 is built from 14 residues. The V end was cut by 4 bases, the J end by 0 bases, with 12 bases between. Germline values: CDR1 DFQATT, CDR2 SNEGSKA (reference sequence). TCRdb processed the 5' RACE reads anew with MiXCR; each CDR3 protein has one entry. There are about 540,000 distinct CDR3 sequences in the sample; 12% occur only once, and 6.8% lies in the top ten. The receptor's source is a male donor with ankylosing spondylitis. The V and J genes are TRBV20-1 and TRBJ2-5; D is possibly TRBD1 or TRBD2 (5 bases each). Sequencing used blood, either unsorted or a sorted T cell fraction (not recorded which). The CDR3 DNA reads as TGCAGTGCTACCCGGGACGCACACCAAGAGACCCAGTACTTC. Amino acids: CSATRDAHQETQYF.